Listed below are T cell receptor beta chains from one sample, sequenced in a study of CD8 T cells in ankylosing spondylitis. TCRdb called the 5' RACE reads again in MiXCR, with one record for every CDR3 protein. This sample carries some 450,000 distinct CDR3 sequences, about 15% of them seen once, and the ten largest clones take 0.85% to 1.3%. Sequenced: blood, either unsorted or a sorted T cell fraction (not recorded which). The receptor set was obtained from a male donor with ankylosing spondylitis. Each CDR3 is given with its conserved first and last residue. D genes are given only for firm matches. The size field is filled for only some rows; it gives once, few, many or a size class.

few	TRBV6-5	TRBD1	TRBJ2-3	TGTGCCAGCAGTTACGACGGCGCAAGGGGACAGACAGATACGCAGTATTTT	CASSYDGARGQTDTQYF
-	TRBV5-6	-	TRBJ2-3	TGTGCCAGCAGCCCGTCGACAGGCGCAGATACGCAGTATTTT	CASSPSTGADTQYF
-	TRBV4-1	-	TRBJ2-3	TGCGCCAGCAGCCAAACTGGACTGCTCACAGATACGCAGTATTTT	CASSQTGLLTDTQYF
-	TRBV19	-	TRBJ1-3	TGTGCCAGTAGTTACGGAGGAAACACCATATATTTT	CASSYGGNTIYF
few	TRBV14	-	TRBJ1-1	TGTGCCAGCAGCCCGCAAGCCCTAAGTAGCACTGAAGCTTTCTTT	CASSPQALSSTEAFF
-	TRBV11-2	-	TRBJ2-7	TGTGCCAGCAGCAAACACCCCACAGGGTACGAGCAGTACTTC	CASSKHPTGYEQYF
-	TRBV7-2	TRBD1	TRBJ2-1	TGTGCCAGCAGCTCGCAGGGGACAGGGGGCCCCAATGAGCAGTTCTTC	CASSSQGTGGPNEQFF
few	TRBV27	-	TRBJ2-1	TGTGCCAGCACCCCGGGACTCTTCTCCTACAATGAGCAGTTCTTC	CASTPGLFSYNEQFF
-	TRBV7-9	-	TRBJ1-5	TGTGCCAGCAGCCCGGGGACGGGCCCATCGCCCCAGCATTTT	CASSPGTGPSPQHF
many	TRBV12-3/TRBV12-4	-	TRBJ2-1	TGTGCCAGCAGTTTAAATGAGCAGTTCTTC	CASSLNEQFF
-	TRBV4-2	-	TRBJ2-2	TGTGCCAGCACCTCAGAGGGGGTAACCGGGGAGCTGTTTTTT	CASTSEGVTGELFF
few	TRBV29-1	TRBD2	TRBJ2-1	TGCAGCGTTGAAGATGTACTAGCGGGACACTCCTACAATGAGCAGTTCTTC	CSVEDVLAGHSYNEQFF
many	TRBV5-5	-	TRBJ1-1	TGTGCCAGCAGCTATGGAGGCGGGAGGACTGAAGCTTTCTTT	CASSYGGGRTEAFF
-	TRBV6-5	TRBD2	TRBJ2-5	TGTGCCAGCAGTTACTCTAGGGCTAGCGGGCTACAAGAGACCCAGTACTTC	CASSYSRASGLQETQYF
many	TRBV12-3/TRBV12-4	-	TRBJ1-2	TGTGCCAGCAGTTTACAGGGCTCCTATGGCTACACCTTC	CASSLQGSYGYTF
few	TRBV6-1	TRBD1	TRBJ1-6	TGTGCCAGCAGGCAGACAGGGGGCGGGTATTCACCCCTCCACTTT	CASRQTGGGYSPLHF
-	TRBV2	TRBD2	TRBJ2-4	TGTGCCAGCAGTGAATGGACTAGCGGGAGGGTGGAGTACTTC	CASSEWTSGRVEYF
-	TRBV11-2	-	TRBJ1-1	TGTGCCAGCAGCCCCCGGATGTATCCGGGGTTGGGCACTGAAGCTTTCTTT	CASSPRMYPGLGTEAFF
many	TRBV12-3/TRBV12-4	-	TRBJ2-7	TGTGCCAGCAGTCCCCCAGCGGACCCAACCTACGAGCAGTACTTC	CASSPPADPTYEQYF
-	TRBV7-9	TRBD2	TRBJ2-1	TGTGCCAGCAGCCCGACTAGCGGGGACTACAATGAGCAGTTCTTC	CASSPTSGDYNEQFF
-	TRBV2	-	TRBJ1-6	TGTGCCAGCAGTGTCGGGGATTCACCCCTCCACTTT	CASSVGDSPLHF
few	TRBV7-3	-	TRBJ1-1	TGTGCCAGCAGCTTAATGCCAGCCCGGGGCACTGAAGCTTTCTTT	CASSLMPARGTEAFF
-	TRBV5-3	-	TRBJ1-4	TGTGCCATGAGCTTTGGGGTCCCAGGGGTAGGCGGTGAAAAACTGTTTTTT	CAMSFGVPGVGGEKLFF
few	TRBV5-1	-	TRBJ2-7	TGCGCCAGCAGCTTGGGACAGTCCTATAGCTCCTACGAGCAGTACTTC	CASSLGQSYSSYEQYF
-	TRBV12-3/TRBV12-4	TRBD1	TRBJ1-4	TGTGCCAGCAGCACGGGGACAGGGGGCCTACGGAACTATGAAGAACTGTTTTTT	CASSTGTGGLRNYEELFF
-	TRBV6-1	-	TRBJ2-1	TGTGCCAGCAGCCCAGGAGGGCCGGGTGAGCAGTTCTTC	CASSPGGPGEQFF
-	TRBV12-3/TRBV12-4	TRBD2	TRBJ2-2	TGTGCCAGCAGTGAACTAGCGGGGGGCCGACTAACCGGGGAGCTGTTTTTT	CASSELAGGRLTGELFF
-	TRBV30	-	TRBJ2-1	TGTGCCTGGAGTGTTAGCCGACCCCAGTTCTTC	CAWSVSRPQFF
many	TRBV25-1	TRBD2	TRBJ2-3	TGTGCCAGCAGCCCCGGACTAGCGGTAGATACGCAGTATTTT	CASSPGLAVDTQYF
-	TRBV10-3	-	TRBJ1-2	TGTGCCATCAGTGAGACAGGTGACTCCTATGGCTACACCTTC	CAISETGDSYGYTF
few	TRBV20-1	TRBD2	TRBJ2-7	TGCAGTGCCCCGCGAGCGGGAGGGGGCGAGCAGTACTTC	CSAPRAGGGEQYF
-	TRBV20-1	-	TRBJ2-5	TGCAGTGCTAGTACGCCAGACTACCAAGAGACCCAGTACTTC	CSASTPDYQETQYF
few	TRBV20-1	-	TRBJ2-7	TGCAGTGCTAGAGATCGGACTGATCCCTACGAGCAGTACTTC	CSARDRTDPYEQYF
few	TRBV6-1	-	TRBJ2-7	TGTGCCAGCAGCCAGGGGCCCTTCTACGAGCAGTACTTC	CASSQGPFYEQYF
few	TRBV20-1	-	TRBJ1-5	TGCAGTGCTAGAACGTTTTCGGGGAATCAGCCCCAGCATTTT	CSARTFSGNQPQHF
many	TRBV12-3/TRBV12-4	-	TRBJ1-1	TGTGCCAGCACGCTATTTGGGGGCACTGAAGCTTTCTTT	CASTLFGGTEAFF
few	TRBV20-1	-	TRBJ2-1	TGCAGTGCTAGTCAAAACAGGGGGGGGTACTATGAGCAGTTCTTC	CSASQNRGGYYEQFF
-	TRBV19	-	TRBJ2-2	TGTGCCAGTAAGCTCGGGGGAGCGAACACCGGGGAGCTGTTTTTT	CASKLGGANTGELFF
few	TRBV15	-	TRBJ2-4	TGTGCCAGAACGCCAGAGAGCAAAAACATTCAGTACTTC	CARTPESKNIQYF
-	TRBV6-1	-	TRBJ2-1	TGTGCCAGCAGTCTAAAAGCCTCCGCCAACAATGAGCAGTTCTTC	CASSLKASANNEQFF
-	TRBV5-1	TRBD1	TRBJ1-2	TGCGCCAGCAGCTTGGGCGGGACAGCTACTAACTATGGCTACACCTTC	CASSLGGTATNYGYTF